Below, 8 T cell receptor beta chains from the same sample are listed, as sequenced in a study of T cells after posttransplantation cyclophosphamide. Profiling relied on immunoSEQ multiplex PCR, and the TCRdb table lists in-frame clones only, not all of them. The sample has around 22,000 clones, roughly nine tenths seen once. Cyclophosphamide on days +3 and +4 followed busulfan-fludarabine conditioning and a marrow graft. Sequencing was performed on PBMCs, taken after allogeneic stem cell transplant with posttransplant cyclophosphamide. The receptor set was obtained from a female patient aged 30 to 45 who received an allogeneic stem cell transplant from an unrelated donor, was CMV-positive, and had no GVHD. Some T cells here may be from the graft donor.

The chain joins TRBV2 to TRBJ1-2, with D unclear. V dropped 3 bases and J dropped 3 bases, with 17 bases sitting between them. The length of the CDR3 is 16 residues. Germline values: CDR1 SNHLY, CDR2 FYNNEI. The CDR3 bases are TGTGCCAGCAGTGAGGGTGTGGTAGACATGGACTATGGCTACACCTTC. Translation gives CASSEGVVDMDYGYTF.

J is TRBJ1-5 and V is TRBV7-2, with D possibly TRBD1 on 5 matching bases. Germline V gene data show CDR1 as SGHTA and CDR2 as FQGNSA. This CDR3 is 14 amino acids long. V was shortened by 1 base and J by 4 bases, with 8 bases between the two germline ends. CDR3 nucleotide sequence: TGTGCCAGCAGCTTAGTTGACAGAAATCAGCCCCAGCATTTT. Translation gives CASSLVDRNQPQHF. Full variable domain (remainder filled in from reference TRBV7-2 and TRBJ1-5): GAGVSQSPSNKVTEKGKDVELRCDPISGHTALYWYRQSLGQGLEFLIYFQGNSAPDKSGLPSDRFSAERTGGSVSTLTIQRTQQEDSAVYLCASSLVDRNQPQHFGDGTRLSIL.

The genes are TRBV10-3 and TRBJ2-7, with D possibly matching TRBD1 (5 bases). V dropped 3 bases and J dropped 0 bases, with 6 bases sitting between them. Germline loops: CDR1 ENHRY, CDR2 SYGVKD. This CDR3 contains 13 residues. Written as DNA, the CDR3 is TGTGCCATCAGTGACAGGGTCTCCTACGAGCAGTACTTC. This codes for CAISDRVSYEQYF.

The gene calls are TRBV28 and TRBJ1-5, with D hard to call. The CDR3 runs to 15 residues. Looked up from germline, CDR1 is MDHEN and CDR2 is SYDVKM. Trimming took off 3 bases at V and 4 bases at J, with 13 bases between the two ends. The CDR3 reads CASSFAGSVNQPQHF. The CDR3, as DNA: TGTGCCAGCAGTTTTGCCGGGAGTGTGAATCAGCCCCAGCATTTT.

The chain is built from TRBV28 and TRBJ2-5; D perhaps matches TRBD2 (6 bases). The V gene lost 5 bases and the J gene lost 2 bases, with 12 bases spanning the gap. The CDR3 has 14 residues. The germline CDR1 and CDR2 sequences are MDHEN and SYDVKM. The chain's CDR3 is CASSPLGGQETQYF. The CDR3 DNA reads TGTGCCAGCAGTCCCCTGGGGGGACAAGAGACCCAGTACTTC.

The chain uses TRBV27 and TRBJ2-3; D is perhaps TRBD2 (6 bases). Germline-derived CDR1 and CDR2 are MNHEY and SMNVEV (reference sequence). This CDR3 is 16 amino acids long. V lost 7 bases and J lost 1, with 18 bases in between. CDR3 sequence (DNA): TGTGCCAGCACCCGGGAGCGGGCCCCGGGCACAGATACGCAGTATTTT. Amino acids: CASTRERAPGTDTQYF.

Remarks on this clone: The junction departs from germline at one end; a sequencing error may be responsible. The V gene is TRBV6-1, the J gene TRBJ2-7; maybe TRBD1 (6 bases). Germline CDR1 and CDR2: MNHNS and SASEGT. The CDR3 totals 12 residues. The CDR3 DNA sequence: TGTGCCAGCAATGAACAGGGCCACGAGCAGTACTTC. This sequence encodes CASNEQGHEQYF.

The chain combines TRBV2 with TRBJ1-6, with 7 nucleotides matching TRBD1. Germline lookup yields CDR1 SNHLY and CDR2 FYNNEI. This CDR3 is 14 amino acids long. The V segment lost 6 bases and the J segment 11 bases; nucleotides outside the gene matches: 10. CDR3 in amino acids: CASRTRQGWAPLHF. The CDR3 bases are TGTGCCAGCAGGACCCGACAGGGTTGGGCACCCCTCCACTTT.